Listed here are 10 T cell receptor beta chains from one sample, sequenced in a study of shared clonotypes between healthy human individuals. Clones were read by immunoSEQ multiplex PCR, and TCRdb kept only the in-frame ones, dropping some. The sample includes 1,500,000 or so clones, roughly 96% of them seen just once. The sample taken for sequencing was naive CD4+ T cells sorted from blood. Subset described: CD45RA+ positively selected. All receptors derive from a man aged 25 to 40 in good health.

The chain links TRBV7-3 to TRBJ2-2, with TRBD2 matching 8 bases. Losses at the gene ends were 5 bases for V and 1 base for J; bases not matched to a gene: 6. There are 16 residues in the CDR3. CDR1 is SGHTA, CDR2 FQGTGA, per germline. The CDR3 spells CASSPTGTRNTGELFF. CDR3 DNA: TGTGCCAGCAGCCCTACCGGGACTAGGAACACCGGGGAGCTGTTTTTT.

The V gene is TRBV7-2, the J gene TRBJ1-2; D not resolved. This CDR3 has 13 amino acids. The V gene lost 5 bases and the J gene lost 4 bases, with 11 bases spanning the gap. The V gene's germline CDR1 is SGHTA and CDR2 FQGNSA. The CDR3 sequence is CASSVQGLYGYTF. CDR3 nucleotides: TGTGCCAGCAGCGTACAAGGACTCTATGGCTACACCTTC.

This chain connects TRBV6-6 to TRBJ2-1, with 8 bases matching TRBD1. With 5 bases clipped from V and 5 bases from J, the junction kept 8 bases outside the gene matches. This CDR3 is 15 amino acids long. Germline V gene sequence: CDR1 MNHNY, CDR2 SVGAGI (reference sequence). The DNA for the CDR3 is TGTGCCAGCAGTAAACGGACAGGGCTGGACAATGAGCAGTTCTTC. Its translation is CASSKRTGLDNEQFF.

In this sample, this clone turned up a few times. V usage is TRBV7-9 and J usage is TRBJ2-3; a weak D match, TRBD2 (5 bases). This CDR3 is built from 13 residues. Germline loops: CDR1 SEHNR, CDR2 FQNEAQ (reference sequence). V lost 4 bases and J 6 bases, leaving 11 bases between the germline ends. In DNA form, the CDR3 reads TGTGCCAGCAGCTCAGACTCGGGGGATACGCAGTATTTT. Amino acid sequence: CASSSDSGDTQYF.

For this clone: The same CDR3 also results from other DNA sequences found in this sample. The chain has TRBV18 and TRBJ2-3; no reliable D call. Germline V gene data show CDR1 as KGHSH and CDR2 as LQKENI. The CDR3 is 14 amino acids. V gave up 3 bases and J gave up 0 bases, with 7 bases separating them. CDR3 nucleotides: TGTGCCAGCTCACCCCCATCTAGCACAGATACGCAGTATTTT. Translated, it gives CASSPPSSTDTQYF.

V is TRBV15 and J is TRBJ1-5, with a tentative D call TRBD1 (6 bases). Trimming left V 6 bases short and J 4 bases short, with 16 bases between. The CDR3 is 15 residues long. Germline loops: CDR1 LNHNV, CDR2 YYDKDF (reference sequence). The CDR3 DNA follows: TGTGCCACCAGTGGCCGGGACAACTTTAATCAGCCCCAGCATTTT. Its protein is CATSGRDNFNQPQHF. Drawing the rest from reference TRBV15 and TRBJ1-5, the complete variable domain is DAMVIQNPRYQVTQFGKPVTLSCSQTLNHNVMYWYQQKSSQAPKLLFHYYDKDFNNEADTPDNFQSRRPNTSFCFLDIRSPGLGDTAMYLCATSGRDNFNQPQHFGDGTRLSIL.

In this sample, this clone turned up a few times. This chain connects TRBV18 to TRBJ1-3; 7 nucleotides match TRBD1. The CDR3 runs 14 residues. Germline V gene data show CDR1 as KGHSH and CDR2 as LQKENI. V dropped 5 bases and J dropped 2; count of bases not matched to a gene: 3. The CDR3 protein is CASSTDRAGNTIYF. CDR3 nucleotides: TGTGCCAGCTCAACCGACAGGGCTGGAAACACCATATATTTT.

This chain connects TRBV29-1 to TRBJ2-3; 11 nucleotides agree with TRBD2. J was trimmed by 0 bases and V by 0 bases; bases with no gene match: 5. This CDR3 spans 17 amino acids. Germline-derived CDR1 and CDR2 are SQVTM and ANQGSEA. CDR3 DNA: TGCAGCGTTGAAGAAGGCTCTAGCGGGGGGAGCACAGATACGCAGTATTTT. Its translation: CSVEEGSSGGSTDTQYF.

The J gene is TRBJ2-1, the V gene TRBV28; tentatively, D is TRBD2 (6 bases). V gave up 3 bases and J gave up 12 bases, with 18 bases separating them. The germline gives CDR1 MDHEN, CDR2 SYDVKM. This CDR3 comprises 14 residues. The CDR3 reads CASSLGRDWVRQFF. The CDR3 nucleotides are TGTGCCAGCAGTTTGGGGCGGGATTGGGTTCGGCAGTTCTTC. Full variable domain (missing parts from reference TRBV28 and TRBJ2-1): DVKVTQSSRYLVKRTGEKVFLECVQDMDHENMFWYRQDPGLGLRLIYFSYDVKMKEKGDIPEGYSVSREKKERFSLILESASTNQTSMYLCASSLGRDWVRQFFGPGTRLTVL.

This chain joins TRBV10-3 and TRBJ2-7, with a weak D call TRBD1 (5 bases). The V end lost 3 bases, the J end lost 3 bases, and 12 bases lay between the germline ends. The CDR3 is 14 residues long. Germline CDR1 ENHRY, CDR2 SYGVKD. Written as DNA, the CDR3 is TGTGCCATCAGTGAAGCAGGGAACATCTACGAGCAGTACTTC. Translating gives CAISEAGNIYEQYF.